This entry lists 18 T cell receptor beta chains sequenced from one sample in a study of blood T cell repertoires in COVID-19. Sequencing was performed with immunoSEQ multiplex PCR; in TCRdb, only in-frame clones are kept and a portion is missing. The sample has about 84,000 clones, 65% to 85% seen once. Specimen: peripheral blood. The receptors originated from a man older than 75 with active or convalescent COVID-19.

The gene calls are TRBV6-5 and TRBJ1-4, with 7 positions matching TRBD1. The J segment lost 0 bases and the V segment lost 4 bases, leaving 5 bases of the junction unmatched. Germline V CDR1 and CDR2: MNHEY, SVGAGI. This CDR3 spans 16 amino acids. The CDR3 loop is CASSSGQTATNEKLFF. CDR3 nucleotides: TGTGCCAGCAGTTCGGGACAGACTGCAACTAATGAAAAACTGTTTTTT.

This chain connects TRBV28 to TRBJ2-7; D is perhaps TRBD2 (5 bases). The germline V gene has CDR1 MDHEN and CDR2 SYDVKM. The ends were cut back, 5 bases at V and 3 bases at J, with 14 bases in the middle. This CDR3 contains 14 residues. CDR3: CASSPAAELYEQYF. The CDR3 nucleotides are TGTGCCAGCAGTCCCGCAGCGGAGCTCTACGAGCAGTACTTC.

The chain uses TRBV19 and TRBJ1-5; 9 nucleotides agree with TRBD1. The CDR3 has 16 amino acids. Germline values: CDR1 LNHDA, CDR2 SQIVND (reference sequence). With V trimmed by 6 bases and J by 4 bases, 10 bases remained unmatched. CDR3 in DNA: TGTGCCAGTAGCTCCAACACAGGGGGCGGAAATCAGCCCCAGCATTTT. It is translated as CASSSNTGGGNQPQHF.

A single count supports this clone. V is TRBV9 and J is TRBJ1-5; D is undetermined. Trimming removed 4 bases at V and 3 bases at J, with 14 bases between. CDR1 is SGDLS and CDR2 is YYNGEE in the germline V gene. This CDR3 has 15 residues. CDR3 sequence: CASSPDGGSNQPQHF. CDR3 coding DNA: TGTGCCAGCAGCCCCGACGGAGGTTCCAATCAGCCCCAGCATTTT. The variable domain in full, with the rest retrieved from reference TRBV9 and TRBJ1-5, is DSGVTQTPKHLITATGQRVTLRCSPRSGDLSVYWYQQSLDQGLQFLIQYYNGEERAKGNILERFSAQQFPDLHSELNLSSLELGDSALYFCASSPDGGSNQPQHFGDGTRLSIL.

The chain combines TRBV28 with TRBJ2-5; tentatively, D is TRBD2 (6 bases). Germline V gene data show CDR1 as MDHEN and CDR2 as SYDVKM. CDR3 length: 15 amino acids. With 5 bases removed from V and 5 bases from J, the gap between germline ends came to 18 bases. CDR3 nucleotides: TGTGCCAGCAGTCTCCCGACTAGTTACGAGGAGACCCAGTACTTC. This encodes CASSLPTSYEETQYF.

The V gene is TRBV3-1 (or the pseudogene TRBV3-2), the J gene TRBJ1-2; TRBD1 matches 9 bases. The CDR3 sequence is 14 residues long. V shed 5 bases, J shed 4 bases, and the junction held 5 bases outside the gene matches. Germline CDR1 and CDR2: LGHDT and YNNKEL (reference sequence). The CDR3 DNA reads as TGTGCCAGCAGCGCTCGGACAGGGGCCTATGGCTACACCTTC. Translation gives CASSARTGAYGYTF.

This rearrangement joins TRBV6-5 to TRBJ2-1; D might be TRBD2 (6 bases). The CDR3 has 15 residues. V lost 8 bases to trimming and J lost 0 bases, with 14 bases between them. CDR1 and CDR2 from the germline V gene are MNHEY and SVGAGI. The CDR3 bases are TGTGCCAGCGGGAGGTTTCCCTCCTCCTACAATGAGCAGTTCTTC. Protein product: CASGRFPSSYNEQFF.

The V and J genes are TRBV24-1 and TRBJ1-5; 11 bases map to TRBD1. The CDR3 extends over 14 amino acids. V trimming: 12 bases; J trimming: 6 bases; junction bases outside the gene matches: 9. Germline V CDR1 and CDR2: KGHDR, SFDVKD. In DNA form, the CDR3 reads TGTGCCGCTCAGGGGACAGGGGGAGGTCAGCCCCAGCATTTT. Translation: CAAQGTGGGQPQHF.

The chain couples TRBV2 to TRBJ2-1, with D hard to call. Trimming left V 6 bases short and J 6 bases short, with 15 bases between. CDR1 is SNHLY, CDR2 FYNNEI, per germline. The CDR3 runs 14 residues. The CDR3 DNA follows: TGTGCCAGCAGCTCCGGGTCCCTAGGCAATGAGCAGTTCTTC. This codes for CASSSGSLGNEQFF.

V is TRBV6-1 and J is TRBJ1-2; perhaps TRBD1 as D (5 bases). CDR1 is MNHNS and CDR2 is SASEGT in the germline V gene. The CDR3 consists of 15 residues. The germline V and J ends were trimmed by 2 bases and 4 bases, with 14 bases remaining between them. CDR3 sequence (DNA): TGTGCCAGCAGTGAATGGCAGGGTGGGGTCTATGGCTACACCTTC. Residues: CASSEWQGGVYGYTF.

CDR3 region: CASSPTGLGYTF. DNA of the CDR3: TGTGCCAGTAGTCCGACAGGGCTTGGCTACACCTTC. The chain recombines TRBV19 with TRBJ1-2, with 7 bases aligning to TRBD1. Germline values: CDR1 LNHDA, CDR2 SQIVND (reference sequence). The CDR3 has 12 amino acids. Unmatched junction bases numbered 4, after V lost 5 bases and J lost 7 bases.

CDR3 amino acids: CASSARQGSSYNEQFF. In DNA, the CDR3 is TGTGCCAGCAGCGCCCGACAGGGCAGCTCCTACAATGAGCAGTTCTTC. The J gene is TRBJ2-1, the V gene TRBV9, with 7 bases identical to TRBD1. The germline gives CDR1 SGDLS, CDR2 YYNGEE. The CDR3 is 16 amino acids. The V segment lost 3 bases and the J segment 0 bases; nucleotides outside the gene matches: 6. Drawing the rest from reference TRBV9 and TRBJ2-1, the complete variable domain is DSGVTQTPKHLITATGQRVTLRCSPRSGDLSVYWYQQSLDQGLQFLIQYYNGEERAKGNILERFSAQQFPDLHSELNLSSLELGDSALYFCASSARQGSSYNEQFFGPGTRLTVL.

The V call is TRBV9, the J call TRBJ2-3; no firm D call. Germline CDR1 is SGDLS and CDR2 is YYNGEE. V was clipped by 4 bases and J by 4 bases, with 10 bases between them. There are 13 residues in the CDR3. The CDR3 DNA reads TGTGCCAGCAGCTGGGCCCCCTCAGATACGCAGTATTTT. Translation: CASSWAPSDTQYF. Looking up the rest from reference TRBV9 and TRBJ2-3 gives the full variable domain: DSGVTQTPKHLITATGQRVTLRCSPRSGDLSVYWYQQSLDQGLQFLIQYYNGEERAKGNILERFSAQQFPDLHSELNLSSLELGDSALYFCASSWAPSDTQYFGPGTRLTVL.

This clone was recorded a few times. CDR3 in DNA: TGTGCCAGCAGTGAGGTTCGGAGCTCCTACAATGAGCAGTTCTTC. It encodes CASSEVRSSYNEQFF. The chain carries TRBV6-1 and TRBJ2-1; D remains unclear. Germline V gives CDR1 MNHNS, CDR2 SASEGT. This CDR3 comprises 15 residues. V shed 3 bases and J shed 0 bases, with 9 bases lying between them.

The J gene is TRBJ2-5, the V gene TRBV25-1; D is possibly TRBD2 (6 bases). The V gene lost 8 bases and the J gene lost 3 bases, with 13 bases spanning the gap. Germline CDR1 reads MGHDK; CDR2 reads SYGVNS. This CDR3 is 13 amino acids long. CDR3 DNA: TGTGCCAGCTCAGGGAGGCATAAAGAGACCCAGTACTTC. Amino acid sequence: CASSGRHKETQYF.

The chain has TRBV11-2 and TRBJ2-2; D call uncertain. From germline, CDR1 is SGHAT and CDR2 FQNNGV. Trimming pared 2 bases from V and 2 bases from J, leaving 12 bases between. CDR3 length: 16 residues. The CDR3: CASSLWAGSNTGELFF. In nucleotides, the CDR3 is TGTGCCAGCAGCTTATGGGCAGGCAGTAACACCGGGGAGCTGTTTTTT.

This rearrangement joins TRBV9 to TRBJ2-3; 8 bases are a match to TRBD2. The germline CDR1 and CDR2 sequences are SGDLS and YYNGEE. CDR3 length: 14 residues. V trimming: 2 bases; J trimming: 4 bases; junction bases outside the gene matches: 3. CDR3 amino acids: CASSVGGGPDTQYF. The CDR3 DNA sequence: TGTGCCAGCAGCGTGGGCGGGGGGCCAGATACGCAGTATTTT.

The CDR3 sequence is CASSEGRVMRAFF. CDR3 coding DNA: TGTGCCAGCAGTGAAGGCAGGGTAATGCGAGCTTTCTTT. The V call is TRBV2, the J call TRBJ1-1; D perhaps matches TRBD1 (5 bases). Germline-derived CDR1 and CDR2 are SNHLY and FYNNEI. V shed 1 base and J shed 10 bases, with 13 bases lying between them. The CDR3 loop spans 13 amino acids.